This T cell receptor beta chain was sequenced in a study of cytomegalovirus exposure and HLA in healthy donors. Study results and caveats: Specific recognition of CMV antigens was confirmed in vitro for a few chains (all CMV-associated). TCR beta V- and J-gene trimming was later associated with a missense DCLRE1C variant. An ancestry cluster, one associated with Asian ancestry, reportedly showed fewer N-insertions than the approximately 670-donor mean in a later analysis. Looking again later, the authors saw that most CMV-associated TCR beta chains seemed HLA-restricted.

Concerning this clone: Its antigen is unknown.

The PCR used 60 Vbeta and 13 Jbeta primers. Assay: immunoSEQ multiplex PCR; the TCRdb copy retains only in-frame clones and omits some. The specimen's table records 68,000 or so clones. Sequenced: PBMCs. The sequence was collected from a boy younger than 18 in good health and CMV-seronegative.

DNA of the CDR3: TGTGCCAGCAGCCCAAGCGACCTCCTACCTAGCTCCTACAATGAGCAGTTCTTC. Translation gives CASSPSDLLPSSYNEQFF. The chain links TRBV4-2 to TRBJ2-1; D gene uncertain. Germline CDR1 reads LGHNA; CDR2 reads YNFKEQ. Trimming took 4 bases from V and 0 from J, leaving 19 bases between them. The CDR3 totals 18 residues.